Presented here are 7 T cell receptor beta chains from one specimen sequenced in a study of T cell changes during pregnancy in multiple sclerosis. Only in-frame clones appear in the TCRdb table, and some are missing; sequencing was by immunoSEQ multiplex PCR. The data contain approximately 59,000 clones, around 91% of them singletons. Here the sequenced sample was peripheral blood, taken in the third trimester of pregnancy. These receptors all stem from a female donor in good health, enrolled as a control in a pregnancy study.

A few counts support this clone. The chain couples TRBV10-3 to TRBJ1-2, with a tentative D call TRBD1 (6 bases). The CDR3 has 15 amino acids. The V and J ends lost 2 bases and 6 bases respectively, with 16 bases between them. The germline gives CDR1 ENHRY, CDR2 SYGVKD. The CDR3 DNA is TGTGCCATCAGTGAGCGGCCAGGGGAGAGTAATGGCTACACCTTC. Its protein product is CAISERPGESNGYTF.

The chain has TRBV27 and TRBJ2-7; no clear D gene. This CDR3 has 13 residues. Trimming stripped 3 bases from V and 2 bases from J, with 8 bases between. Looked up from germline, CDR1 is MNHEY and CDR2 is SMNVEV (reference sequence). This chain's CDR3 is CASSLSPTYEQYF. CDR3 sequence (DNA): TGTGCCAGCAGTTTGAGCCCGACCTACGAGCAGTACTTC.

CDR3 DNA sequence: TGTGCCAGCAGCTCCACGGCGGGGGCCGAAGAGACCCAGTACTTC. Translating gives CASSSTAGAEETQYF. V and J are TRBV13 and TRBJ2-5; D possibly corresponds to TRBD2 (7 bases). This CDR3 region has 15 residues. V lost 4 bases to trimming and J lost 3 bases, with 15 bases between them. Germline CDR1 and CDR2: PRHDT and FYEKMQ (reference sequence).

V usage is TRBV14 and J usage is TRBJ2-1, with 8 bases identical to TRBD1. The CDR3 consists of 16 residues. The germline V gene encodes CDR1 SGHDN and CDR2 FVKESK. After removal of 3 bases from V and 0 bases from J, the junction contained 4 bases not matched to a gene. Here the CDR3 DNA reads TGTGCCAGCAGCCACCGGACAGGGAGCTCCTACAATGAGCAGTTCTTC. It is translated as CASSHRTGSSYNEQFF.

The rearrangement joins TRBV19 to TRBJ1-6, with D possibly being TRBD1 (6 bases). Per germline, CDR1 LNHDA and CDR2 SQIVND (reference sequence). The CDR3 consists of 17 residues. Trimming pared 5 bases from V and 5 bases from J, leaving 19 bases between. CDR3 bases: TGTGCCAGTAGTCGGGAGGGGGAAAACCCCCATAATTCACCCCTCCACTTT. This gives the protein CASSREGENPHNSPLHF.

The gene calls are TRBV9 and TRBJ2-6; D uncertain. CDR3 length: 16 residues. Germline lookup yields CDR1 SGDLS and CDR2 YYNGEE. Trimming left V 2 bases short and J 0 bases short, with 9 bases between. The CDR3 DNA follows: TGTGCCAGCAGCGTCAGCCGACACTCTGGGGCCAACGTCCTGACTTTC. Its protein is CASSVSRHSGANVLTF.

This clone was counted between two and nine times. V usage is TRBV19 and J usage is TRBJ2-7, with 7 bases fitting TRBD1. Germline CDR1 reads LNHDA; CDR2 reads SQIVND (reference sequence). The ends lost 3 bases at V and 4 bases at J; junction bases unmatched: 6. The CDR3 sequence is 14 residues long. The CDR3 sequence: CASSIPGQTYEQYF. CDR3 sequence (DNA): TGTGCCAGTAGTATCCCGGGACAGACGTACGAGCAGTACTTC.